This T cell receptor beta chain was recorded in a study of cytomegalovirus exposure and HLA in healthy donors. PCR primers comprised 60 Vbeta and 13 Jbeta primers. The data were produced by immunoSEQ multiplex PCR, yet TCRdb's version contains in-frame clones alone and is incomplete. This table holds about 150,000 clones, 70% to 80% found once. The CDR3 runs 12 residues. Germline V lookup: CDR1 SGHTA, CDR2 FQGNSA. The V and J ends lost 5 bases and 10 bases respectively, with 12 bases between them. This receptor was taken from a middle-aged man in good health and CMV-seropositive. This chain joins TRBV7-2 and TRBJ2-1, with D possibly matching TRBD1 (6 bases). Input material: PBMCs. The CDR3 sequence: CASSRTGQEQFF. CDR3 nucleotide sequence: TGTGCCAGCAGCCGCACAGGGCAAGAGCAGTTCTTC.